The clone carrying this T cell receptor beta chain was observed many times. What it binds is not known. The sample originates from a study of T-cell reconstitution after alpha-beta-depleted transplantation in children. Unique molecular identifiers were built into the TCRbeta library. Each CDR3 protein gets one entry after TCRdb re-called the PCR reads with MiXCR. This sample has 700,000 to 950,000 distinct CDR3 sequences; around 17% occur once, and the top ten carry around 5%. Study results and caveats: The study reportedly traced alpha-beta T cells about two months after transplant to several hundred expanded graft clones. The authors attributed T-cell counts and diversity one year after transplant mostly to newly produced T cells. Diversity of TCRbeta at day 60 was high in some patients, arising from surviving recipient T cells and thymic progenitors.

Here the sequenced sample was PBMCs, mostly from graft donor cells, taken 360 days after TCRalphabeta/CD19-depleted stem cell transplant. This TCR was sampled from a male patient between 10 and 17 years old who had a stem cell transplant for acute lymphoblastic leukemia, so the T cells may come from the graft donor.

This CDR3 reads CASSWGQGKLFNEKLFF. The CDR3 nucleotides read TGTGCCAGCAGCTGGGGACAGGGGAAACTCTTTAATGAAAAACTGTTTTTT. The V gene is TRBV6-1, the J gene TRBJ1-4; 10 bases align to TRBD1. The CDR3 runs 17 residues. Germline-derived CDR1 and CDR2 are MNHNS and SASEGT. J lost 4 bases, V lost 6 bases, and 11 bases had no gene match.